Shown below are 3 T cell receptor beta chains from a single sample sequenced in a study of cytomegalovirus exposure and HLA in healthy donors. PCR involved 60 Vbeta and 13 Jbeta primers. Sequencing used immunoSEQ multiplex PCR; TCRdb keeps in-frame clones, though not all of them. In the table there are roughly 110,000 clones, around three quarters of which are singletons. Sequencing was carried out using PBMCs. These receptor sequences come from a woman aged 18-29 years in good health and CMV-seropositive.

A note on this clone: Other DNA sequences in the same sample also yield this CDR3. The J gene is TRBJ2-7, the V gene TRBV5-1; D remains unclear. V was cut by 0 bases and J by 0 bases, with 7 bases left in between. This CDR3 is built from 14 residues. Per the germline V gene, CDR1 is SGHRS and CDR2 is YFSETQ. CDR3 bases: TGCGCCAGCAGCTTGGGGGCCGGCTCCTACGAGCAGTACTTC. Its translation is CASSLGAGSYEQYF.

The sample holds one count of this clone. The V and J genes are TRBV7-9 and TRBJ2-7; 8 bases agree with TRBD2. The CDR3 is 14 residues long. In germline, CDR1 is SEHNR, CDR2 FQNEAQ (reference sequence). After removal of 3 bases from V and 2 bases from J, the junction contained 3 bases not matched to a gene. The CDR3, as DNA: TGTGCCAGCAGCTTCACTAGCGGACCCTACGAGCAGTACTTC. Its protein is CASSFTSGPYEQYF.

In its sample, this clone was seen once. The rearrangement links TRBV19 to TRBJ2-4; D gene uncertain. The CDR3 is 16 residues long. With 6 bases removed from V and 0 bases from J, the gap between germline ends came to 15 bases. Germline CDR1 is LNHDA and CDR2 is SQIVND (reference sequence). CDR3 bases: TGTGCCAGTAGCCGTCCTTCTTGGCTAGCCAAAAACATTCAGTACTTC. Amino acids: CASSRPSWLAKNIQYF.